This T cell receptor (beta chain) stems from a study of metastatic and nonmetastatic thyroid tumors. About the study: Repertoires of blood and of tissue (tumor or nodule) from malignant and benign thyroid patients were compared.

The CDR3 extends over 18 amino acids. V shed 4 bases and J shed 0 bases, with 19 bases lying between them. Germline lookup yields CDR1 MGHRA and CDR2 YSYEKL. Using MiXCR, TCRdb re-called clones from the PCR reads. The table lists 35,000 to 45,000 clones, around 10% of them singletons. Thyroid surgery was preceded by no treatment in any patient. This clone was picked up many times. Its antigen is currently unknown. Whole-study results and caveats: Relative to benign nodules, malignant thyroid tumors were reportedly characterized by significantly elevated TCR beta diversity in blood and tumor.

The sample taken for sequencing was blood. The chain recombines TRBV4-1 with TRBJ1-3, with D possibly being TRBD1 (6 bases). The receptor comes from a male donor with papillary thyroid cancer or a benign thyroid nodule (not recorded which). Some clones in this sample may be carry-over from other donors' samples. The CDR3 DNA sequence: TGCGCCAGCAGCCCCATCTCGACAGGACCAACCTCTGGAAACACCATATATTTT. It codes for CASSPISTGPTSGNTIYF.